This TCR beta chain was observed in a study of cytomegalovirus exposure and HLA in healthy donors. General observations from the study: Reports indicated that the classifier achieved high specificity and sensitivity in diagnosing cytomegalovirus status.

Donors had nominal health at sampling but likely had unrecorded immune exposures. Turning to this clone: Its antigen is unknown.

Use of 60 Vbeta and 13 Jbeta primers characterized the PCR. Sequenced by immunoSEQ multiplex PCR; TCRdb stores in-frame clones only, minus some. The data show approximately 190,000 clones, 75% to 90% seen once. The TCR sequence derives from a woman in her late teens or twenties in good health and CMV-seronegative. The source material was PBMCs.

The CDR3 DNA reads as TGTGCCAGCAGCTTCAGGCCCAATATTGGGCACAATGAGCAGTTCTTC. Translation: CASSFRPNIGHNEQFF. This chain links TRBV7-6 with TRBJ2-1; D gene ambiguous. Trimming stripped 3 bases from V and 5 bases from J, with 17 bases between. The germline CDR1 and CDR2 sequences are SGHVS and FNYEAQ. This CDR3 spans 16 amino acids.